These T cell receptor beta chains were read from a single sample in a study of blood T cell repertoires in COVID-19. Assay used: immunoSEQ multiplex PCR; TCRdb lists only in-frame clones, some missing. The sample lists 10,000 to 15,000 clones; just under 80% were seen once. Sequenced input: peripheral blood. These receptors originate from a human donor in a cohort sampled during active COVID-19. The CDR3 runs from the conserved cysteine through the conserved F or W. D genes are given only for firm matches. Clone size appears in some rows only: once, few, many, or a class for an expanded clone.

. TRBJ1-1 few TRBV6-5 13 CASSSTENTEAFF TGTGCCAGCAGTTCGACAGAGAACACTGAAGCTTTCTTT
. TRBJ1-5 . TRBV7-9 13 CASSLMQDQPQHF TGTGCCAGCAGCTTAATGCAGGATCAGCCCCAGCATTTT
. TRBJ1-1 . TRBV29-1 11 CSGYTNTEAFF TGCAGCGGCTATACGAACACTGAAGCTTTCTTT
TRBD2 TRBJ2-5 . TRBV5-6 14 CASSWGTSGETQYF TGTGCCAGCAGCTGGGGGACTAGCGGAGAGACCCAGTACTTC
. TRBJ2-5 . TRBV7-9 15 CASSSSGRSKETQYF TGTGCCAGCAGCTCTTCGGGGAGGTCTAAAGAGACCCAGTACTTC
. TRBJ1-2 . TRBV29-1 13 CSAQAEINYGYTF TGCAGCGCCCAAGCTGAAATTAACTATGGCTACACCTTC
. TRBJ1-2 . TRBV6-6 13 CASSHGVNYGYTF TGTGCCAGCAGCCACGGGGTTAACTATGGCTACACCTTC
TRBD1 TRBJ2-7 . TRBV5-1 13 CASSFGTEYEQYF TGCGCCAGCAGCTTCGGGACAGAGTACGAGCAGTACTTC
. TRBJ1-6 . TRBV25-1 13 CASSVQGNSPLHF TGTGCCAGCAGTGTACAGGGAAATTCACCCCTCCACTTT
. TRBJ1-2 . TRBV19 17 CASSIDSAGRTSDGYTF TGTGCCAGTAGTATAGATAGTGCAGGGCGAACCTCTGATGGCTACACCTTC
. TRBJ1-1 few TRBV5-4 14 CASSWGQGDTEAFF TGTGCCAGCAGCTGGGGGCAGGGAGACACTGAAGCTTTCTTT
TRBD2 TRBJ2-2 . TRBV30 17 CAWSGLAGESNTGELFF TGTGCCTGGAGTGGACTAGCGGGTGAATCGAACACCGGGGAGCTGTTTTTT
. TRBJ1-5 . TRBV6-2/TRBV6-3 14 CASSYEQDYQPQHF TGTGCCAGCAGTTATGAACAAGACTATCAGCCCCAGCATTTT
TRBD1 TRBJ1-2 few TRBV5-4 13 CASSSRGQDGYTF TGTGCCAGCAGCTCCAGGGGGCAGGATGGCTACACCTTC
TRBD2 TRBJ2-5 . TRBV6-4 16 CASSDLTSGALHHEYF TGTGCCAGCAGTGATTTGACTAGCGGGGCTCTTCACCACGAGTACTTC
. TRBJ2-1 . TRBV5-6 13 CASSRGTHGEQFF TGTGCCAGCAGCAGAGGGACTCACGGGGAGCAGTTCTTC
TRBD2 TRBJ2-3 . TRBV5-1 16 CASSLGLAGFTDTQYF TGCGCCAGCAGCTTGGGACTAGCGGGGTTCACAGATACGCAGTATTTT
TRBD1 TRBJ1-2 . TRBV3-1/TRBV3-2 13 CASSLGQGPGYTF TGTGCCAGCAGCTTAGGACAGGGTCCTGGCTACACCTTC
TRBD1 TRBJ1-3 . TRBV7-9 15 CASSPGGRFGNTIYF TGTGCCAGCAGCCCAGGGGGAAGGTTTGGAAACACCATATATTTT
TRBD2 TRBJ2-3 few TRBV7-6 15 CASSSTPSGGDTQYF TGTGCCAGCAGCTCTACCCCTAGCGGGGGGGATACGCAGTATTTT
TRBD2 TRBJ2-2 few TRBV5-1 16 CASSLGAGGYTGELFF TGCGCCAGCAGCTTAGGAGCGGGGGGCTACACCGGGGAGCTGTTTTTT
. TRBJ2-3 . TRBV14 14 CASSLAGYRPTQYF TGTGCCAGCAGCCTCGCAGGGTACCGTCCTACGCAGTATTTT
. TRBJ2-1 . TRBV27 14 CASSFRVPYNEQFF TGTGCCAGCAGTTTCAGGGTCCCCTACAATGAGCAGTTCTTC
. TRBJ2-2 . TRBV5-1 15 CASSLDRPNTGELFF TGCGCCAGCAGCTTGGACAGACCGAACACCGGGGAGCTGTTTTTT
TRBD1 TRBJ1-2 once TRBV19 14 CASSPGQGGYGYTF TGTGCCAGTAGTCCGGGACAGGGCGGCTATGGCTACACCTTC
. TRBJ2-7 . TRBV27 14 CASSYQGTTYEQYF TGTGCCAGCAGTTACCAGGGGACCACCTACGAGCAGTACTTC
TRBD1 TRBJ2-1 . TRBV7-3 15 CASSHTGGYSNEQFF TGTGCCAGCAGCCACACAGGGGGTTACTCCAATGAGCAGTTCTTC
. TRBJ2-2 . TRBV27 13 CASSSGVGGELFF TGTGCCAGCAGTTCCGGGGTGGGGGGGGAGCTGTTTTTT
TRBD1 TRBJ1-2 . TRBV6-6 15 CASSLRLQGMGGYTF TGTGCCAGCAGTTTACGCTTACAGGGGATGGGTGGCTACACCTTC
TRBD1 TRBJ2-2 few TRBV6-2/TRBV6-3 16 CASSDRGLLNTGELFF TGTGCCAGCAGTGACAGGGGCCTCCTGAACACCGGGGAGCTGTTTTTT
. TRBJ1-5 . TRBV10-2 14 CASSSGSRNQPQHF TGCGCCAGCAGTTCAGGTAGTCGCAATCAGCCCCAGCATTTT
. TRBJ2-2 . TRBV7-3 15 CASSKGGANTGELFF TGTGCCAGCAGCAAAGGGGGTGCGAACACCGGGGAGCTGTTTTTT
. TRBJ2-2 . TRBV21-1 16 CASSKRDRGRSGELFF TGTGCCAGCAGCAAGAGGGACAGGGGGCGGAGCGGGGAGCTGTTTTTT
TRBD2 TRBJ2-4 . TRBV9 15 CASSVSGGIENIQYF TGTGCCAGCAGCGTATCGGGGGGGATTGAGAACATTCAGTACTTC
. TRBJ2-1 . TRBV5-4 15 CASSLGRGGGNEQFF TGTGCCAGCAGCTTGGGGCGGGGAGGGGGGAATGAGCAGTTCTTC
TRBD2 TRBJ2-5 . TRBV15 14 CATSRAGGLETQYF TGTGCCACCAGCAGGGCGGGGGGGCTAGAGACCCAGTACTTC
TRBD1 TRBJ2-7 . TRBV19 14 CASSIQGEGHEQYF TGTGCCAGTAGTATTCAGGGGGAAGGACACGAGCAGTACTTC
TRBD1 TRBJ2-1 . TRBV6-2/TRBV6-3 15 CASSYFPGTDNEQFF TGTGCCAGCAGTTACTTCCCCGGGACAGACAATGAGCAGTTCTTC
. TRBJ2-1 . TRBV19 14 CASRDTGPYNEQFF TGTGCCAGTAGGGACACTGGACCATACAATGAGCAGTTCTTC
TRBD1 TRBJ1-2 . TRBV29-1 14 CSVVGQGAIYGYTF TGCAGCGTCGTGGGACAGGGGGCTATCTATGGCTACACCTTC
TRBD1 TRBJ1-1 . TRBV5-1 18 CASSSGTIGQGPRTEAFF TGCGCCAGCAGCTCGGGGACGATAGGACAGGGGCCTAGAACTGAAGCTTTCTTT
TRBD2 TRBJ2-5 . TRBV9 15 CASSVRTSWGETQYF TGTGCCAGCAGCGTGAGGACTAGTTGGGGAGAGACCCAGTACTTC
. TRBJ2-5 . TRBV6-5 15 CASSYLGAGEGTQYF TGTGCCAGCAGTTACCTAGGCGCAGGGGAGGGGACCCAGTACTTC
. TRBJ2-3 . TRBV9 13 CASQRAFTDTQYF TGTGCCAGCCAGCGGGCTTTCACAGATACGCAGTATTTT
. TRBJ1-6 few TRBV25-1 14 CASSPPGEGSPLHF TGTGCCAGCAGCCCCCCGGGGGAGGGTTCACCCCTCCACTTT
TRBD1 TRBJ1-2 . TRBV11-2 14 CASSPSTGGYGYTF TGTGCCAGCAGCCCTTCTACAGGGGGCTATGGCTACACCTTC
. TRBJ2-5 . TRBV13 14 CASSLGPYQETQYF TGTGCCAGCAGCCTAGGCCCTTACCAAGAGACCCAGTACTTC
TRBD2 TRBJ2-7 . TRBV4-2 15 CASSQDGTSDYEQYF TGTGCCAGCAGCCAAGATGGGACTAGCGACTACGAGCAGTACTTC
. TRBJ1-1 . TRBV5-4 14 CASSLWGPDTEAFF TGTGCCAGCAGCTTGTGGGGGCCGGACACTGAAGCTTTCTTT
. TRBJ1-5 few TRBV28 14 CASSSPVRGQPQHF TGTGCCAGCAGTTCCCCGGTGCGGGGTCAGCCCCAGCATTTT
TRBD2 TRBJ2-5 . TRBV5-1 18 CASSLEASGGARYETQYF TGCGCCAGCAGCTTGGAGGCTAGCGGGGGGGCAAGGTACGAGACCCAGTACTTC
TRBD1 TRBJ2-7 . TRBV7-9 15 CASSLLGQGVYEQYF TGTGCCAGCAGCTTACTGGGACAGGGGGTCTACGAGCAGTACTTC
. TRBJ2-1 few TRBV3-1/TRBV3-2 15 CASSQAGVNPNEQFF TGTGCCAGCAGCCAAGCAGGGGTGAACCCCAATGAACAGTTCTTC
. TRBJ2-6 . TRBV19 15 CASSINAAGANVLTF TGTGCCAGTAGTATAAATGCGGCTGGGGCCAACGTCCTGACTTTC
TRBD1 TRBJ1-2 . TRBV6-5 14 CASRPWTGDYGYTF TGTGCCAGCAGACCGTGGACAGGGGACTATGGCTACACCTTC